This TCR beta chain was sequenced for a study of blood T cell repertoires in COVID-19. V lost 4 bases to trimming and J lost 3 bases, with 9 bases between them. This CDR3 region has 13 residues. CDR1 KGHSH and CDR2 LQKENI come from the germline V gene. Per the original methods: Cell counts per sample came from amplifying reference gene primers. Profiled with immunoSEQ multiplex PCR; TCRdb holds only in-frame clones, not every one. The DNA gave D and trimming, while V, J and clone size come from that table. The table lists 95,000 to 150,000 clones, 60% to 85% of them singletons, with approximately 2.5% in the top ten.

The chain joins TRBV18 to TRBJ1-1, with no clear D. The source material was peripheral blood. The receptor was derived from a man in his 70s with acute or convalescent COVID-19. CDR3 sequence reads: CASSRGRDTEAFF. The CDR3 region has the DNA TGTGCCAGCTCACGAGGGCGGGACACTGAAGCTTTCTTT.